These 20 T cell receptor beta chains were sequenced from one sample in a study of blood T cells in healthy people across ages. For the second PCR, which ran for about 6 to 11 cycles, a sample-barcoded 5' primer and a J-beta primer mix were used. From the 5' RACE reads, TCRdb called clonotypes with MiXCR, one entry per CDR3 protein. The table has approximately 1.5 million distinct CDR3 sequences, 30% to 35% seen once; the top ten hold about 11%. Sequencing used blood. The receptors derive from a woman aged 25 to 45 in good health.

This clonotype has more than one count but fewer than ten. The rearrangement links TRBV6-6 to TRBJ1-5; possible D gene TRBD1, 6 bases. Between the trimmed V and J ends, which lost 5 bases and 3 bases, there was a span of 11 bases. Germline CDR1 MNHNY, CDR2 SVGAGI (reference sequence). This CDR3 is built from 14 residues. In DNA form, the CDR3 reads TGTGCCAGCAGTCAGGACAGTTTCAATCAGCCCCAGCATTTT. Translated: CASSQDSFNQPQHF.

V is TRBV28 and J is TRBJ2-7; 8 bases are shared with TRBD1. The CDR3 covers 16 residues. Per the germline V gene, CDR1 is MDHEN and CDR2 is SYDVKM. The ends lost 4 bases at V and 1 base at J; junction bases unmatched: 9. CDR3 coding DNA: TGTGCCAGCAGTTACGAATGGACAGGGAGGTCCTACGAGCAGTACTTC. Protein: CASSYEWTGRSYEQYF.

The CDR3 here is CSGVLLGETQYF. The CDR3 DNA sequence: TGCAGTGGAGTACTGCTGGGGGAGACCCAGTACTTC. V is TRBV20-1 and J is TRBJ2-7; D is undetermined. The assigned J gene may be wrong: the sequence end matches TRBJ2-5 better. CDR3 length: 12 amino acids. Germline V gene lookup returns CDR1 DFQATT and CDR2 SNEGSKA (reference sequence).

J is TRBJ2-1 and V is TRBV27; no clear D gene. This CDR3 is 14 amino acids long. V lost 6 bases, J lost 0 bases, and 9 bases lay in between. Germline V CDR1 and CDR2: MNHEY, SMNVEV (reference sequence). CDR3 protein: CASSGYSSYNEQFF. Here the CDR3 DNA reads TGTGCCAGCAGCGGGTATAGCTCCTACAATGAGCAGTTCTTC.

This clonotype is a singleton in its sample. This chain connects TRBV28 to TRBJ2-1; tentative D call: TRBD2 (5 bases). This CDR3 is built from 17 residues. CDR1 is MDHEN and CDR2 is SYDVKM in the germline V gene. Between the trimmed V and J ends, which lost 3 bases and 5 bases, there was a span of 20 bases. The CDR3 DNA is TGTGCCAGCAGTTTCTCCCCGTTCCCCCCGAGGGACAATGAGCAGTTCTTC. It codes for CASSFSPFPPRDNEQFF. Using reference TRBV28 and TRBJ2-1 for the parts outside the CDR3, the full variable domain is DVKVTQSSRYLVKRTGEKVFLECVQDMDHENMFWYRQDPGLGLRLIYFSYDVKMKEKGDIPEGYSVSREKKERFSLILESASTNQTSMYLCASSFSPFPPRDNEQFFGPGTRLTVL.

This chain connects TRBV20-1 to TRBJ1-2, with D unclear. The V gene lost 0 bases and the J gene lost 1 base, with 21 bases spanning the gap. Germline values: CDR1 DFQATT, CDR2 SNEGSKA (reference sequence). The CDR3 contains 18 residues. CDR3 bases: TGCAGTGCTAGAGATGGCGGGGTTTGGGTCGCCAATAACTATGGCTACACCTTC. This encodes CSARDGGVWVANNYGYTF.

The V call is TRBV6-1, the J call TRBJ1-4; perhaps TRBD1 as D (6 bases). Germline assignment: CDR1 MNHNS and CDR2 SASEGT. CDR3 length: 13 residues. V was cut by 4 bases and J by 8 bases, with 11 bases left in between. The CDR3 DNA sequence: TGTGCCAGCAGTGCGACAGGAAGGGAAAAACTGTTTTTT. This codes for CASSATGREKLFF.

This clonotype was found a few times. CDR3 bases: TGTGCCAGCAGTAATGGGATAGGCTACGAGCAGTACTTC. Protein product: CASSNGIGYEQYF. The J gene is TRBJ2-7, the V gene TRBV27; D is undetermined. The CDR3 covers 13 residues. Germline values: CDR1 MNHEY, CDR2 SMNVEV (reference sequence). V was clipped by 5 bases and J by 3 bases, with 11 bases between them.

In DNA, the CDR3 is TGTGCCAGCAGTTTGGCCGCGGACGCCTCATACGAGCAGTACTTC. Translating it yields CASSLAADASYEQYF. This chain uses TRBV12-3 or TRBV12-4 with TRBJ2-7; D is unclear. The CDR3 runs 15 residues. Trimming took off 3 bases at V and 4 bases at J, with 16 bases between the two ends.

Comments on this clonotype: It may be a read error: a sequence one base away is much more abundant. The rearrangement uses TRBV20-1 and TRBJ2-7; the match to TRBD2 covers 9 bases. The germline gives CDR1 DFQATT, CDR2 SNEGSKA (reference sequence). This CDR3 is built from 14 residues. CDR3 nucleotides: TGCAGTACTAGCGGGCAGGGAGTCCCCTACGAGCAGTACTTC. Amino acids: CSTSGQGVPYEQYF.

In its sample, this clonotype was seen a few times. The CDR3 spells CASSYVSNYGYTF. The CDR3 DNA sequence: TGTGCCAGCAGTTACGTCTCTAACTATGGCTACACCTTC. The V and J genes are TRBV6-6 and TRBJ1-2; D uncertain. Trimming removed 2 bases from V and 0 bases from J, with 4 bases in between. Germline assignment: CDR1 MNHNY and CDR2 SVGAGI (reference sequence). The length of the CDR3 is 13 residues.

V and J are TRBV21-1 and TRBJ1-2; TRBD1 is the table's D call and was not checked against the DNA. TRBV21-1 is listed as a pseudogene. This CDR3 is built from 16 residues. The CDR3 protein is CASSKAAGARDYGYTF. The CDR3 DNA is TGTGCCAGCAGCAAAGCGGCGGGGGCGCGCGACTATGGCTACACCTTC.

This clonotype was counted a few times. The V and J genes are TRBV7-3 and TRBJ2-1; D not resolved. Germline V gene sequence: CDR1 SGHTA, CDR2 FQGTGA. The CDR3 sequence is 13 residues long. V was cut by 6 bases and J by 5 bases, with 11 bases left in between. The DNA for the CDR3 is TGTGCCAGCAGGGACGGACGAAACAATGAGCAGTTCTTC. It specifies CASRDGRNNEQFF.

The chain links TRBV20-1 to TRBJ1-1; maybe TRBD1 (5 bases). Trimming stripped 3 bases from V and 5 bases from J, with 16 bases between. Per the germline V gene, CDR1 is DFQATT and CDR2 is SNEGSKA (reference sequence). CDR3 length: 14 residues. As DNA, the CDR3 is TGCAGTGCTAGGTATGCAGGGAGGGATACTGAAGCTTTCTTT. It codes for CSARYAGRDTEAFF.

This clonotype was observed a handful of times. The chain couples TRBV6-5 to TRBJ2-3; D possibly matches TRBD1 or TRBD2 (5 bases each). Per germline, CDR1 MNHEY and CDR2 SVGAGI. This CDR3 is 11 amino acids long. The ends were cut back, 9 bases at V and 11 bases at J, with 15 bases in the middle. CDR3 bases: TGTGCCAGTCAAGGGGACGGCGGGCAGTATTTT. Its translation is CASQGDGGQYF.

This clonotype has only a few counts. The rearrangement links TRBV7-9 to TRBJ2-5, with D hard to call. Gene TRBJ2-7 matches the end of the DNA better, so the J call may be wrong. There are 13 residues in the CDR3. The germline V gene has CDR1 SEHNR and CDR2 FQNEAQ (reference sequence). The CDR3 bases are TGTGCCAGCAGCTTTGACAAATCCCTCGAGCAGTACTTC. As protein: CASSFDKSLEQYF.

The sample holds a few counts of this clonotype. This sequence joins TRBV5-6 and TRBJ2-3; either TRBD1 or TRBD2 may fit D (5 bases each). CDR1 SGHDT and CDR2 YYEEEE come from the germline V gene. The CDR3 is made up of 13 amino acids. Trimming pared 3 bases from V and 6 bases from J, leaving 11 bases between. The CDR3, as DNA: TGTGCCAGCAGCTCCGGGACGCGGGATACGCAGTATTTT. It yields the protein CASSSGTRDTQYF.

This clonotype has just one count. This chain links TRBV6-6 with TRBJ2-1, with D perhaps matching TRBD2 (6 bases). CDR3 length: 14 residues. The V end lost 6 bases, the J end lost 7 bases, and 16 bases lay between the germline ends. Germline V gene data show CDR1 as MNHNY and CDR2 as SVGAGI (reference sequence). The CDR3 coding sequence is TGTGCCAGCAGGGCCGGGGAGGTTTGGAATGAGCAGTTCTTC. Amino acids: CASRAGEVWNEQFF.

Here the CDR3 DNA reads TGCGCCAGCAGCCAAGGTTTCCCTTACAAGGGGCGGACCGGGGAGCTGTTTTTT. Residues: CASSQGFPYKGRTGELFF. J is TRBJ2-2 and V is TRBV4-1; D is perhaps TRBD1 (5 bases). The germline V gene encodes CDR1 MGHRA and CDR2 YSYEKL. The CDR3 spans 18 residues. The V end lost 1 base, the J end lost 5 bases, and 20 bases lay between the germline ends.

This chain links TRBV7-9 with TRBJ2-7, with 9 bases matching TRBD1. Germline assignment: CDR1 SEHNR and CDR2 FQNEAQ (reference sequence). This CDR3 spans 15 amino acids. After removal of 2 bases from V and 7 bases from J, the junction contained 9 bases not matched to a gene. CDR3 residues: CASSLPRTGGVEQYF. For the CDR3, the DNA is TGTGCCAGCAGCTTACCGAGAACAGGGGGCGTAGAGCAGTACTTC.